The 7 T cell receptor beta chains below all came from one sample that was sequenced in a study of a mutant IDH1 vaccine in newly diagnosed glioma. Some clones are missing from TCRdb's copy, which holds only in-frame ones; the method was immunoSEQ multiplex PCR. Here the sample spans around 54,000 clones, approximately 80% being singletons. Time point meaning: baseline, week 1 (first vaccination visit). Treatment meaning: pre-vaccination baseline after standard-of-care therapy. The input for sequencing was PBMCs, taken from a glioma patient treated with radiotherapy, temozolomide or both. The receptors shown here come from a man aged 18 to 30 with glioma.

V and J are TRBV4-2 and TRBJ2-7, with D uncertain. The CDR3 has 16 amino acids. Deletions cut 0 bases from V and 2 bases from J, with 14 bases between. CDR1 is LGHNA, CDR2 YNFKEQ, per germline. CDR3 nucleotides: TGTGCCAGCAGCCAAGATGTGGCCGGACCGACCTACGAGCAGTACTTC. It is translated as CASSQDVAGPTYEQYF.

The V gene is TRBV4-3, the J gene TRBJ1-1; TRBD1 agrees at 7 bases. The CDR3 totals 14 residues. Losses at the gene ends were 1 base for V and 3 bases for J; bases not matched to a gene: 2. Per germline, CDR1 LGHNA and CDR2 YSLEER. The CDR3 DNA is TGCGCCAGCAGCCAAGGGGGACAGTACACTGAAGCTTTCTTT. Protein product: CASSQGGQYTEAFF.

The rearrangement links TRBV9 to TRBJ2-2, with TRBD1 matching over 8 bases. V gave up 0 bases and J gave up 9 bases; unmatched junction bases: 7. The CDR3 has 15 amino acids. CDR1 SGDLS and CDR2 YYNGEE come from the germline V gene. The CDR3 nucleotides read TGTGCCAGCAGCGTAGGTCAGGGGGCAAGTAGGGAGCTGTTTTTT. This translates into CASSVGQGASRELFF.

This chain uses TRBV6-5 with TRBJ2-2; 9 positions agree with TRBD2. CDR1 MNHEY and CDR2 SVGAGI come from the germline V gene. CDR3 length equals 16 residues. Trimming removed 7 bases from V and 4 bases from J; junction bases left unmatched: 10. The CDR3 DNA sequence: TGTGCCAGCACTTATTGGCGGGAGGGCAGCACCGGGGAGCTGTTTTTT. Translating it yields CASTYWREGSTGELFF.

This rearrangement joins TRBV4-3 to TRBJ2-2; D gene uncertain. Germline CDR1 is LGHNA and CDR2 is YSLEER. This CDR3 is built from 19 residues. Trimming removed 0 bases from V and 5 bases from J, with 22 bases in between. For the CDR3, the DNA is TGCGCCAGCAGCCAAGATTTTAATAGGCCTCAAAGCCGAACCGGGGAGCTGTTTTTT. This translates into CASSQDFNRPQSRTGELFF.

V and J are TRBV6-1 and TRBJ2-1; TRBD1 might be the D (5 bases). The CDR3 runs 16 residues. Per the germline V gene, CDR1 is MNHNS and CDR2 is SASEGT. Deletions cut 4 bases from V and 2 bases from J, with 15 bases between. CDR3 sequence (DNA): TGTGCCAGCAGTGGCCTTGGCCAGGGCACCTACAATGAGCAGTTCTTC. It is translated as CASSGLGQGTYNEQFF.

The V gene is TRBV7-6, the J gene TRBJ1-5; D is undetermined. There are 13 residues in the CDR3. The V gene lost 5 bases and the J gene lost 5 bases, with 10 bases spanning the gap. Germline CDR1 is SGHVS and CDR2 is FNYEAQ. The CDR3 bases are TGTGCCAGCAGCCCAGACCGCTATCAGCCCCAGCATTTT. Translation: CASSPDRYQPQHF.